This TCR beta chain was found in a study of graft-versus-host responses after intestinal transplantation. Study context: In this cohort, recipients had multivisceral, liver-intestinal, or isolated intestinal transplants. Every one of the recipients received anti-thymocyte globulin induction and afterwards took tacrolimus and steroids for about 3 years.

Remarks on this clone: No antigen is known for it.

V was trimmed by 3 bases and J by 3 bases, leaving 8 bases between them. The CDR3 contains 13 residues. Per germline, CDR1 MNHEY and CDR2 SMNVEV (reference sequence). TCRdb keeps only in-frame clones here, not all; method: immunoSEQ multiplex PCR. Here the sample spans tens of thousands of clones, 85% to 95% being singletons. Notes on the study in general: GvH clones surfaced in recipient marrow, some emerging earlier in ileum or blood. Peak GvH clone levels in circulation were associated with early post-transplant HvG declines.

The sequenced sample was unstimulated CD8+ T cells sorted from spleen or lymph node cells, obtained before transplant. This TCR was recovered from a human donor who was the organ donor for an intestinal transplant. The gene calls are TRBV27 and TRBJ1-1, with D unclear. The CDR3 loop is CASSFAWDTEAFF. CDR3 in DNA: TGTGCCAGCAGTTTTGCGTGGGACACTGAAGCTTTCTTT.